This T cell receptor (beta chain) was identified during a study of response to subunit inactivated influenza vaccine. One entry per CDR3 protein, called by TCRdb with MiXCR from the RT-PCR reads. The sample holds hundreds of thousands of distinct CDR3 sequences, roughly 18% seen once. CDR1 is SGHAT and CDR2 is FQDESV in the germline V gene (reference sequence). V was trimmed by 5 bases and J by 2 bases, leaving 24 bases between them. The CDR3 has 18 residues. The specimen comprised PBMCs from blood, sampled 4 to 6 days after vaccination. The chain is built from TRBV11-1 and TRBJ1-1, with D possibly being TRBD1 (5 bases). The receptor was derived from a man aged 50 or older who received an inactivated influenza vaccine. The DNA of the CDR3 is TGTGCCAGCAGCCTCGACATGGTCCAACGGGGCCTTAACACTGAAGCTTTCTTT. Encoded protein: CASSLDMVQRGLNTEAFF.